This record concerns one T cell receptor beta chain sequence. Its antigen is unknown. The PCR was carried out with 60 Vbeta primers and 13 Jbeta primers. Libraries were prepared by immunoSEQ multiplex PCR; TCRdb keeps only in-frame clonotypes and omits some of them. The data hold over 150,000 clones, with 70% to 80% observed a single time. V was trimmed by 2 bases and J by 5 bases, leaving 10 bases between them. The CDR3 has 13 residues. Germline V CDR1 and CDR2: GTSNPN, SVGIG (reference sequence). This entry comes from a study of cytomegalovirus exposure and HLA in healthy donors. Overall study results and limits: Later on, a genetic analysis was performed. It linked a missense variant in DCLRE1C with V- and J-gene trimming of TCR beta. Investigators reported about 160 TCR beta chains as tied to cytomegalovirus.

The receptor was derived from a woman aged 25-40 years in good health and CMV-seropositive. Sequenced material: PBMCs. The chain couples TRBV30 to TRBJ2-1, with D maybe TRBD2 (6 bases). The CDR3 sequence is CAWSRSSDNEQFF. CDR3 nucleotides: TGTGCCTGGAGTCGCTCTAGCGACAATGAGCAGTTCTTC.